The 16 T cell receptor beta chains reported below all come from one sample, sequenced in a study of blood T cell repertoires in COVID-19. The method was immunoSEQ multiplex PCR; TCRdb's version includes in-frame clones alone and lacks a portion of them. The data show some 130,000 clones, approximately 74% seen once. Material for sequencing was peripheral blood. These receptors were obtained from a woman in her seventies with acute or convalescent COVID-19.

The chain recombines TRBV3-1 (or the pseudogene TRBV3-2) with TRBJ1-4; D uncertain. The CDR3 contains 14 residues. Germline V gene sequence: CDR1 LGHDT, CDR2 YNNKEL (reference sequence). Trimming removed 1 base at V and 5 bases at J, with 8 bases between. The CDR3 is CASSQGLRNEKLFF. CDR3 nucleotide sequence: TGTGCCAGCAGCCAAGGATTGCGGAATGAAAAACTGTTTTTT.

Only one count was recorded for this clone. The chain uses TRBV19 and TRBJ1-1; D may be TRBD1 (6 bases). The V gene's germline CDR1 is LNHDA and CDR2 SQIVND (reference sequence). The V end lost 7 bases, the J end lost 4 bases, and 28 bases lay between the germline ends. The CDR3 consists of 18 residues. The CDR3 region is CASTLFPSSTGILTEAFF. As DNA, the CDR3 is TGTGCCAGTACCCTTTTTCCCTCCTCGACAGGAATCCTCACTGAAGCTTTCTTT.

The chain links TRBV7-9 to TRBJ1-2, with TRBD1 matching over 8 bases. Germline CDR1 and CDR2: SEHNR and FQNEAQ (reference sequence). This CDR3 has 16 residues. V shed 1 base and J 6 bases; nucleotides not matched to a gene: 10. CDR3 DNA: TGTGCCAGCAGCTTAGGATTCCCTGGACAGGGTGATGGCTACACCTTC. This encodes CASSLGFPGQGDGYTF.

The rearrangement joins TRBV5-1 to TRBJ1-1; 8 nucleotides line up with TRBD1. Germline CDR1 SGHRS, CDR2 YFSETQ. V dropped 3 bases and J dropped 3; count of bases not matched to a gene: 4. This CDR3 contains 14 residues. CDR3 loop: CASSWGQAYTEAFF. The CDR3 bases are TGCGCCAGCAGCTGGGGACAGGCATACACTGAAGCTTTCTTT.

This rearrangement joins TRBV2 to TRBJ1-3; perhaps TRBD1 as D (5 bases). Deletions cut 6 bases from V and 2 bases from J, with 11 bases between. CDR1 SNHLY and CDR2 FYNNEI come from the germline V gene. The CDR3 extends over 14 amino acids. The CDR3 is CASRGDSAGNTIYF. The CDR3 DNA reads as TGTGCCAGCAGAGGGGACTCAGCTGGAAACACCATATATTTT.

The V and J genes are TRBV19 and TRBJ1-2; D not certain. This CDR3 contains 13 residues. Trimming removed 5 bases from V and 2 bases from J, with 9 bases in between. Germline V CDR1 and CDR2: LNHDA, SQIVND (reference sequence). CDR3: CASSPGSNYGYTF. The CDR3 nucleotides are TGTGCCAGTAGTCCGGGATCCAACTATGGCTACACCTTC.

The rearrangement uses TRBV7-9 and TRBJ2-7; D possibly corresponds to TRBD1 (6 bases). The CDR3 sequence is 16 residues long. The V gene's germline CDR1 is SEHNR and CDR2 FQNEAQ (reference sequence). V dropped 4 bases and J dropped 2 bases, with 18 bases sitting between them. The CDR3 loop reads CASSSYGRTDTYEQYF. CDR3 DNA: TGTGCCAGCAGCTCTTATGGCCGGACAGACACCTACGAGCAGTACTTC.

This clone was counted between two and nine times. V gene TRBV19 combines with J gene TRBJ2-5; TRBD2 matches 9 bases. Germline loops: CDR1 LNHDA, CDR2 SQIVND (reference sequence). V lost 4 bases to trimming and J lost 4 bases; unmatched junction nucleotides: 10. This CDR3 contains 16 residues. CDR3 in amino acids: CASSKMSGRTGETQYF. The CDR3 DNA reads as TGTGCCAGTAGTAAAATGAGCGGGAGGACTGGAGAGACCCAGTACTTC. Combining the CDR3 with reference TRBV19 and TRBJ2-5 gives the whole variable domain DGGITQSPKYLFRKEGQNVTLSCEQNLNHDAMYWYRQDPGQGLRLIYYSQIVNDFQKGDIAEGYSVSREKKESFPLTVTSAQKNPTAFYLCASSKMSGRTGETQYFGPGTRLLVL.

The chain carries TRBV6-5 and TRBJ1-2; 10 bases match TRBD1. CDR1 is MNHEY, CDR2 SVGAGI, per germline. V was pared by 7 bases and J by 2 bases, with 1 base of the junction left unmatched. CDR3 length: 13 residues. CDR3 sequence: CASTGQGNYGYTF. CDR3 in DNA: TGTGCCAGCACGGGACAGGGGAACTATGGCTACACCTTC.

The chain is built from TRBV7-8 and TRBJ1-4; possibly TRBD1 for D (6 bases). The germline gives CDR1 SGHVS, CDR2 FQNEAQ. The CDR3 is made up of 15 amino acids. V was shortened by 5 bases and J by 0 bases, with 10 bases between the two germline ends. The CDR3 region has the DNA TGTGCCAGCAGCGCCGGACAGTCAACTAATGAAAAACTGTTTTTT. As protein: CASSAGQSTNEKLFF.

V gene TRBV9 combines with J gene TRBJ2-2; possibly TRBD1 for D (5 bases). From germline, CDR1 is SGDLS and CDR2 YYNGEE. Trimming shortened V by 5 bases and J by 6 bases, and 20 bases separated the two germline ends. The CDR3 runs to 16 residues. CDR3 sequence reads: CASSPLGRAESGELFF. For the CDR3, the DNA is TGTGCCAGCAGTCCCTTGGGCAGGGCTGAATCCGGGGAGCTGTTTTTT.

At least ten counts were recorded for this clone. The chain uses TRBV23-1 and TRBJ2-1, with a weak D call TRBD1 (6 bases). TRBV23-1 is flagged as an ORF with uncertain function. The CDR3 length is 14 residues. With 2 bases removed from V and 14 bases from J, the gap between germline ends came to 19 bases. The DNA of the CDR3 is TGCGCCAGCAGTCAACCCCGGGACACCCAGTTGGAGTTCTTC. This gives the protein CASSQPRDTQLEFF.

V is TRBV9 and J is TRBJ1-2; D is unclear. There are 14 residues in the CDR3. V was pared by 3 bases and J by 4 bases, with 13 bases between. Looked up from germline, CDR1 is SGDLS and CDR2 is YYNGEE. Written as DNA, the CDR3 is TGTGCCAGCAGCGCCAATACGGGGAGCTATGGCTACACCTTC. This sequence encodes CASSANTGSYGYTF. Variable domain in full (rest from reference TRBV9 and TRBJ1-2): DSGVTQTPKHLITATGQRVTLRCSPRSGDLSVYWYQQSLDQGLQFLIQYYNGEERAKGNILERFSAQQFPDLHSELNLSSLELGDSALYFCASSANTGSYGYTFGSGTRLTVV.

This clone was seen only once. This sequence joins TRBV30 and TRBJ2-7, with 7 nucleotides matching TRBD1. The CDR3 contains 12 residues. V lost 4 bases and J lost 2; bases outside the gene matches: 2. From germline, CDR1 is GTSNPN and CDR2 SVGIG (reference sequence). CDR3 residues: CAWMRGPYEQYF. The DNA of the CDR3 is TGTGCCTGGATGAGGGGGCCCTACGAGCAGTACTTC.

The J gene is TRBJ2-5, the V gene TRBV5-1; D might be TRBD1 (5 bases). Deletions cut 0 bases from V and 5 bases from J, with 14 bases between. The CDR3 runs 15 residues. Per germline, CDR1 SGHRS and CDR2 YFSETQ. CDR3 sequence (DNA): TGCGCCAGCAGCTTGGGTCGCAGGGCCCGGGAGACCCAGTACTTC. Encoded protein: CASSLGRRARETQYF. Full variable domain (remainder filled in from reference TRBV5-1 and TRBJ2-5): KAGVTQTPRYLIKTRGQQVTLSCSPISGHRSVSWYQQTPGQGLQFLFEYFSETQRNKGNFPGRFSGRQFSNSRSEMNVSTLELGDSALYLCASSLGRRARETQYFGPGTRLLVL.

CDR3 nucleotide sequence: TGTGCCAGCAGTTTTCCGGGACAACAAGCGTTAGATTCACCCCTCCACTTT. It yields the protein CASSFPGQQALDSPLHF. V is TRBV28 and J is TRBJ1-6; D is perhaps TRBD1 (6 bases). V lost 3 bases, J lost 8 bases, and 20 bases lay in between. CDR1 is MDHEN and CDR2 is SYDVKM in the germline V gene. The length of the CDR3 is 17 residues. Together with reference TRBV28 and TRBJ1-6, the CDR3 gives the full variable domain: DVKVTQSSRYLVKRTGEKVFLECVQDMDHENMFWYRQDPGLGLRLIYFSYDVKMKEKGDIPEGYSVSREKKERFSLILESASTNQTSMYLCASSFPGQQALDSPLHFGNGTRLTVT.